This TCR beta chain originates from a study of cytomegalovirus exposure and HLA in healthy donors (dated by TCRdb to about 2017). Concerning the study at large: An earlier analysis of under 600 of the donors reported 276 Gb of sequence data and around 120 million unique TCR beta sequences from some 180 million T cells. Approximately 330 gigabases of sequencing data and around 80 million unique TCR sequences made up an early release that covered approximately 700 HLA-typed donors. Of the roughly 410 genotyped donors, 80% to 90% were placed in the genetic ancestry cluster associated with self-reported Caucasian donors. The aim of the study was to test whether cataloging public T cell receptors could identify signatures of past pathogen exposure. The study used immunosequencing to profile the T cell repertoires of hundreds of subjects and linked those repertoires to cytomegalovirus serostatus. A separate validation cohort of 100 to 150 different subjects was used in addition to the roughly 640-subject first cohort. The study combined high-throughput TCR immunosequencing, statistical association of individual TCRs with disease status, and machine learning to predict cytomegalovirus infection status. A later analysis re-examined previously published TCR beta repertoires from around 670 donors and added high-resolution HLA genotyping to investigate patterns of TCR occurrence. The later analysis used no new phenotypic data to find candidate immune exposures, relying instead on TCR beta sequences and their occurrence across donors. To decide whether each TCR beta V gene segment behaved as functional or pseudogenic, an earlier analysis of nearly 600 of the donors relied on high-throughput TCR beta sequencing. Donor age, sex, ethnicity and CMV serostatus were compiled alongside the repertoire data. A later genetic analysis took genome-wide SNP genotypes for about 55% of the 666 donors and used that subset as a discovery cohort. Every discovery cohort repertoire had been produced on one sequencing platform. HLA typing covered class I and class II loci at four-digit resolution. Typing coverage varied by locus: roughly 629-630 donors for A, B, C, DRB1 and DQB1; around 560 for DQA1; 606 for DPA1; 450 to 480 for DPB1. Four or five DR-DQ haplotypes were treated as single units for association and clustering because of strong linkage in the cohort. Among 300 to 450 genotyped donors of the cohort, an average of approximately 240,000 unique TCR beta nucleotide sequences were sequenced per donor, roughly 20% of them non-productive. Findings and caveats that apply to the study as a whole: The authors suggested that the approach could potentially be generalized to other disease states and immunological phenotypes. The presence/absence analyses assumed that sequencing depth was roughly uniform across donors, and that assumption may not be true. Correlated functional status among segregating V segments might reflect linkage disequilibrium, but an unknown experimental factor could not be ruled out. When HLA alleles, especially DR and DQ, strongly co-occurred, attributing TCR associations to individual alleles was difficult. In a later analysis, most CMV-associated TCR beta chains were found to appear HLA-restricted, with HLA associations seemingly driven largely by CMV exposure. The study gave a list of more than 150 TCR beta chains associated with cytomegalovirus. In a later analysis, several top co-occurrence clusters were reported to appear linked to parvovirus B19, influenza, CMV and Epstein-Barr virus. The sequencing pipeline was judged likely to have produced a cluster of highly shared sequence variants as a technical artifact. Because counts were too low, roughly 17 rarely observed V segments, including chromosome 9 orphons, were left out of the earlier analysis of 500 to 750 of the donors. A later genetic analysis associated a missense DCLRE1C variant with V-gene and J-gene trimming of TCR beta chains, and an independent cohort replicated the association. A few of the identified cytomegalovirus-associated TCR beta chains were confirmed in vitro to be specific for cytomegalovirus antigens. According to a later genetic analysis, donors in an Asian-associated ancestry cluster had fewer N-insertions in productive TCRs than the roughly 700-donor mean. HLA typing was unavailable for some donors at each locus, so association tests used only the typed subset. Most TCR sequences were observed very rarely across donors, whereas some public TCRs were present in many individuals. This cohort had only TCR beta chains sequenced, and the lack of alpha or paired-chain data limited which features could be detected. A further reported finding was that TCR beta sequences accurately predicted the HLA-A and HLA-B alleles for most subjects in the first cohort. A later analysis found that HLA-associated TCR beta chains were more clonally expanded and had lower generation probabilities than equally common non-associated chains. A later analysis found that TCR association rates varied across HLA loci, with DRB1 alleles showing the most associated TCRs and HLA-C alleles the fewest. Specific HLA alleles were associated with 15,000 to 20,000 TCR beta sequences at a false discovery rate of 0.05 in a later analysis. For the cohort, immune exposure information was limited to CMV serostatus. The classifier was reported to diagnose cytomegalovirus status with high specificity and sensitivity in both the original cohort and the validation cohort. Broadly in line with IMGT annotations, most TCR beta V segments showed up in productive rearrangements about 87% or about 30% of the time in an earlier analysis of 587 of the donors. Because the 87-base-pair reads could not distinguish some IMGT-functional V segments, including TRBV6-2 and TRBV6-3, those segments were excluded.

Preparation of the library involved the immunoSEQ multiplex PCR assay. A mixture of 60 forward primers for TCR Vbeta segments and 13 reverse primers for TCR Jbeta segments was used in the multiplex PCR. Amplification of the CDR3 region of rearranged TCR beta genes was performed with a multiplex PCR assay on genomic DNA. Amplified TCR beta libraries were sequenced as 87-base-pair reads on the Illumina HiSeq System. The study's processing was this. A later analysis counted approximately 76 million unique TCR beta chains across the 690 or so repertoires, and 10 million to 11 million of these chains were shared by at least two donors. A nearest-neighbor algorithm error-corrected the raw reads and collapsed the reads into unique sequences, merging closely related sequences to remove PCR and sequencing errors. Alignment of CDR3 sequences to IMGT reference sequences was used to assign V, D and J gene segments. Each retained sequence needed at least a six-nucleotide match to both a V gene segment and a J gene segment. Rearrangements were called productive when the CDR3 lacked stop codons and stayed in frame with V and J; all others were non-productive. Following IMGT convention, CDR3 was defined as the stretch from the second conserved V-encoded cysteine up to the conserved J-encoded phenylalanine. The earlier analysis of about 610 of the donors excluded sequences that lacked an unambiguous match to a single V gene segment. In an earlier analysis of 450 to 700 of the donors, V segments were called functional above 56.7% productive rearrangements and were called segregating when the between-donor standard deviation exceeded 5%. A statistical classification framework was built for diagnosing cytomegalovirus status from the catalog of TCR beta chain sequences. A later analysis assigned V and J genes by comparing TCR nucleotide sequences with IMGT/GENE-DB human TR gene sequences. Using the TCRdist pipeline, a later analysis assigned CDR3 sequences along with most-parsimonious VDJ recombination scenarios. A later analysis defined each TCR beta chain by its CDR3 amino acid sequence plus V-gene family, and excluded reads lacking a unique V-gene family. To address suspected cross-contamination and a sequencing artifact, a later analysis removed 592 highly shared, low-generation-probability nucleotide sequences. A later analysis calculated a clonal expansion index for each public chain from normalized within-repertoire ranks of inferred template counts. In a later analysis, generation probabilities were computed with a VDJ recombination model fitted to out-of-frame rearrangements, and the resulting probabilities were checked against IGoR. In a later analysis, TCR-TCR, TCR-HLA and TCR-CMV co-occurrence was scored with hypergeometric tests, and a repertoire-size bias correction was applied to TCR pairs. In a later analysis, false discovery rates were estimated by permuting HLA or CMV assignments 20 times. A later analysis grouped co-occurring TCRs with DBSCAN, adding TCRdist sequence similarity when clustering within HLA-allele-positive subsets. Repertoires with fewer than 30,000 or more than 120,000 public chains, plus five repertoires with anomalous nucleotide sharing, were excluded from co-occurrence clustering. TCRdb stores this immuneACCESS table with in-frame sequences only. Part of the clones is absent; in the studies checked, under half of the shortfall reflects unresolved V genes, and no reason is known for the rest. The V and J calls and clone size come from that table; D and trimming were worked out from the DNA. The sample includes fewer than 200,000 clones, with approximately 78% observed a single time. About 2.5% of the sample is held by the ten biggest clonotypes.

As to this clone: The clone's antigen remains unknown. Base quality data are lacking; no much larger clone is found one base away.

The germline V gene sets CDR1 to SGHRS and CDR2 to YFSETQ. The CDR3 covers 17 residues, taking in both the cysteine and the phenylalanine. The DNA shown is the 51-base CDR3, in frame from base 1. The trim is 2 bases for V and 16 bases for J, with a gap of 31 bases between the germline ends. The cohort comprised some 730 healthy bone marrow donors. At the time of sampling, all cohort members were nominally healthy, though unrecorded immune exposures were likely present. Of the 550 to 750 cohort members, about 280 had positive CMV serostatus and around 350 had negative CMV serostatus, and CMV serostatus was not recorded for the donor. A peripheral blood sample was provided by each donor, and peripheral blood mononuclear cells were used for TCR beta sequencing. The Qiagen DNeasy Blood Extraction Kit was used to extract genomic DNA from the blood cell samples.

The sequence is built from TRBV5-1 and TRBJ2-1, and possibly TRBD1, on 7 matching bases. The specimen was PBMCs. This clonotype originated in a human donor in good health. This receptor has the CDR3 CASSLTYGGGATDRSFF. The nucleotide sequence is TGCGCCAGCAGCTTAACTTATGGAGGGGGCGCGACGGATAGATCTTTCTTC.